The T cell receptor (beta chain) under discussion was sequenced for a study of cytomegalovirus exposure and HLA in healthy donors. Across the study: An early release of data contained about 85 million unique TCRs, which came from HLA-typed donors.

On this clone itself: The target antigen is unknown.

Vbeta (60) and Jbeta (13) primers were used in the PCR. The assay was immunoSEQ multiplex PCR, and TCRdb's table has in-frame clones only and misses some. The sample has more than 150,000 clones; around 80% are singletons. Unrecorded immune exposures were likely, despite nominal health at sampling. Germline CDR1 is SGDLS and CDR2 is YYNGEE. V shed 0 bases and J 7 bases; nucleotides not matched to a gene: 7. The length of the CDR3 is 15 residues. Regarding the study as a whole: Later findings reportedly placed an Asian-associated ancestry cluster below the 666-donor mean for N-insertions.

This clonotype was sampled from a girl aged 2 to 9 in good health and CMV-seropositive. Material: PBMCs. This chain connects TRBV9 to TRBJ1-1, with 9 bases lining up with TRBD1. In nucleotides, the CDR3 is TGTGCCAGCAGCGTAGTGGGACAGGGCTTCGGTGAAGCTTTCTTT. Amino acid sequence: CASSVVGQGFGEAFF. The whole variable domain, remainder taken from reference TRBV9 and TRBJ1-1, is DSGVTQTPKHLITATGQRVTLRCSPRSGDLSVYWYQQSLDQGLQFLIQYYNGEERAKGNILERFSAQQFPDLHSELNLSSLELGDSALYFCASSVVGQGFGEAFFGQGTRLTVV.